These 13 T cell receptor beta chains were sequenced from one sample in a study of control samples from healthy donors and cancer patients. Some clones are missing from TCRdb's copy, which holds only in-frame ones; the method was immunoSEQ multiplex PCR. The sample yields roughly 63,000 clones, around 90% seen once. Sequencing was done on a sample of PBMCs. These TCRs come from a man aged 40-50 years with colorectal cancer.

The genes are TRBV2 and TRBJ2-2; no definite D call. CDR3 length: 11 amino acids. Per the germline V gene, CDR1 is SNHLY and CDR2 is FYNNEI. V dropped 6 bases and J dropped 4 bases, with 3 bases sitting between them. CDR3 residues: CASRLTGELFF. The CDR3 DNA follows: TGTGCCAGCAGGCTCACCGGGGAGCTGTTTTTT. The variable domain in full, with the rest retrieved from reference TRBV2 and TRBJ2-2, is EPEVTQTPSHQVTQMGQEVILRCVPISNHLYFYWYRQILGQKVEFLVSFYNNEISEKSEIFDDQFSVERPDGSNFTLKIRSTKLEDSAMYFCASRLTGELFFGEGSRLTVL.

V and J are TRBV2 and TRBJ1-2; D not resolved. V was pared by 4 bases and J by 4 bases, with 16 bases between. This CDR3 has 15 amino acids. From germline, CDR1 is SNHLY and CDR2 FYNNEI. CDR3 DNA sequence: TGTGCCAGCAGTGCAGACGCGGCCTTTTTCTATGGCTACACCTTC. Its translation is CASSADAAFFYGYTF.

CDR3 sequence (DNA): TGTGCCTGGAGTGTAGGGGGCACCGGCCCAGATACGCAGTATTTT. It is translated as CAWSVGGTGPDTQYF. The chain carries TRBV30 and TRBJ2-3; 7 bases align to TRBD1. V shed 0 bases, J shed 4 bases, and the junction held 7 bases outside the gene matches. The germline gives CDR1 GTSNPN, CDR2 SVGIG (reference sequence). The CDR3 extends over 15 amino acids.

The rearrangement links TRBV30 to TRBJ2-2, with 13 bases that match TRBD2. With V trimmed by 7 bases and J by 4 bases, 9 bases remained unmatched. Germline V CDR1 and CDR2: GTSNPN, SVGIG (reference sequence). The CDR3 loop spans 16 amino acids. This chain's CDR3 is CAYGLAGALGTGELFF. The CDR3 DNA reads as TGTGCCTACGGACTAGCGGGGGCTCTGGGCACCGGGGAGCTGTTTTTT.

The chain employs TRBV2 and TRBJ2-5, with D hard to call. The germline V gene encodes CDR1 SNHLY and CDR2 FYNNEI. V lost 4 bases, J lost 7 bases, and 7 bases lay in between. The CDR3 runs to 11 residues. DNA of the CDR3: TGTGCCAGCAGTGTGCTCGGGACCCAGTACTTC. Protein sequence: CASSVLGTQYF.

This chain uses TRBV24-1 with TRBJ2-1, with TRBD2 as a possible D gene (6 bases). This CDR3 region has 18 residues. Germline loops: CDR1 KGHDR, CDR2 SFDVKD. V was shortened by 2 bases and J by 1 base, with 17 bases between the two germline ends. CDR3 coding DNA: TGTGCCACCAGTGATTCCGGACTACCCCTGGGATCCTACAATGAGCAGTTCTTC. This translates into CATSDSGLPLGSYNEQFF.

The chain uses TRBV3-1 (or the pseudogene TRBV3-2) and TRBJ2-3, with D perhaps given as TRBD1 or TRBD2 (6 bases each). The CDR3 consists of 15 residues. The germline CDR1 and CDR2 sequences are LGHDT and YNNKEL (reference sequence). V was trimmed by 8 bases and J by 2 bases, leaving 17 bases between them. CDR3 amino acids: CASSGGSKVTDTQYF. In nucleotides, the CDR3 is TGTGCCAGCTCCGGGGGCAGTAAAGTCACAGATACGCAGTATTTT.

V and J are TRBV19 and TRBJ1-2, with 7 bases that match TRBD1. There are 14 residues in the CDR3. With V trimmed by 7 bases and J by 5 bases, 10 bases remained unmatched. The germline CDR1 and CDR2 sequences are LNHDA and SQIVND (reference sequence). CDR3 sequence: CASMPHDREYGYTF. CDR3 DNA: TGTGCCAGTATGCCCCACGACAGGGAATATGGCTACACCTTC.

V usage is TRBV19 and J usage is TRBJ2-3; 8 bases are shared with TRBD2. Germline V gene lookup returns CDR1 LNHDA and CDR2 SQIVND (reference sequence). This CDR3 comprises 16 residues. V gave up 8 bases and J gave up 0 bases; unmatched junction bases: 10. The CDR3 protein is CASAGNGGGSTDTQYF. CDR3 sequence (DNA): TGTGCCAGTGCGGGAAACGGGGGGGGAAGCACAGATACGCAGTATTTT.

The chain joins TRBV12-3 or TRBV12-4 to TRBJ2-1; D is undetermined. The CDR3 contains 13 residues. V lost 1 base and J lost 4, with 5 bases in between. The CDR3 loop reads CASSLEEYNEQFF. CDR3 sequence (DNA): TGTGCCAGCAGTTTAGAAGAGTACAATGAGCAGTTCTTC.

The chain has TRBV24-1 and TRBJ2-3, with 7 bases aligning to TRBD1. The CDR3 spans 16 residues. CDR1 and CDR2 (germline): KGHDR, SFDVKD. With 0 bases clipped from V and 0 bases from J, the junction kept 2 bases outside the gene matches. The CDR3 bases are TGTGCCACCAGTGATTTGCGACAGGGAAGCACAGATACGCAGTATTTT. The encoded protein is CATSDLRQGSTDTQYF.

The V and J genes are TRBV30 and TRBJ1-1, with D uncertain. CDR3 length: 11 residues. Germline CDR1 and CDR2: GTSNPN and SVGIG (reference sequence). Deletions cut 2 bases from V and 10 bases from J, with 11 bases between. Written as DNA, the CDR3 is TGTGCCTGGAGTTTCGAGGGAGGAGCTTTCTTT. Encoded protein: CAWSFEGGAFF.

The chain carries TRBV7-8 and TRBJ1-6, with 8 bases identical to TRBD1. The CDR3 extends over 15 amino acids. Unmatched junction bases numbered 1, after V lost 1 base and J lost 5 bases. Germline assignment: CDR1 SGHVS and CDR2 FQNEAQ. CDR3 sequence reads: CASSLGTGNNSPLHF. Written as DNA, the CDR3 is TGTGCCAGCAGCTTAGGGACAGGGAATAATTCACCCCTCCACTTT.